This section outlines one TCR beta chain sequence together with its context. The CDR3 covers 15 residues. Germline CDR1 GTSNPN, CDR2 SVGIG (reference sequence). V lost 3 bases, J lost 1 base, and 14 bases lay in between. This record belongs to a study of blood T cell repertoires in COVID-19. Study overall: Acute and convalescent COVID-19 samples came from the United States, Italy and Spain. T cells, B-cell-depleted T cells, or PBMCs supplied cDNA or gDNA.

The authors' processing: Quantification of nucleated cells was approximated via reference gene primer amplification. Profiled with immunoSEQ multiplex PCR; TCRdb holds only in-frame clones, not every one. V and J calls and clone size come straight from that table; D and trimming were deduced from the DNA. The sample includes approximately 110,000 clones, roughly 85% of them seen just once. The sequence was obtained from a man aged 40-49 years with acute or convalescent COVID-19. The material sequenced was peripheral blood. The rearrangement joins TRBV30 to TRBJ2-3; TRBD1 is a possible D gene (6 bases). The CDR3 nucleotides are TGTGCCTGGAGCATCGGGACACAGGGCACAGATACGCAGTATTTT. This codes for CAWSIGTQGTDTQYF.